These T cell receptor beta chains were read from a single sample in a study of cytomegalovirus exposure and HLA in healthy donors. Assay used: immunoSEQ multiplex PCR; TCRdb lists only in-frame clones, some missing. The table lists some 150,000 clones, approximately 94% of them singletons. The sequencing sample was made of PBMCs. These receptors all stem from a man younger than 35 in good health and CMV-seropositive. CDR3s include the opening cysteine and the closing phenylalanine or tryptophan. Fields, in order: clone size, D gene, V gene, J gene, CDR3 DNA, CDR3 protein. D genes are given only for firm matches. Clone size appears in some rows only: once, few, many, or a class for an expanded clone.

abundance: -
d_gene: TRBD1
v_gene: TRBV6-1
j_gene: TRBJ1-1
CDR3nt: TGTGCCAGCAGCAGTCGACAGGGAGAGGGCACTGAAGCTTTCTTT
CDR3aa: CASSSRQGEGTEAFF

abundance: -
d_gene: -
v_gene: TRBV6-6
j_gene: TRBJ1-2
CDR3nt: TGTGCCAGCAGTTCGACAGGAGCTGAAGAAGGCTACACCTTC
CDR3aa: CASSSTGAEEGYTF

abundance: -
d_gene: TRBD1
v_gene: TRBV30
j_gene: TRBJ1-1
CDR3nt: TGTGCCTGGAGGCGGACAGGGAGCACTGAAGCTTTCTTT
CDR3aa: CAWRRTGSTEAFF

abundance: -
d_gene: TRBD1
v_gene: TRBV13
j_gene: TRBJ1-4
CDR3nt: TGTGCCAGCAGCTTAGTAGGGACAGGCTCTAATGAAAAACTGTTTTTT
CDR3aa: CASSLVGTGSNEKLFF

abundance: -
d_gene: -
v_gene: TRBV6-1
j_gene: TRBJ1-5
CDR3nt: TGTGCCAGCAGTGAAGCGCTCCCGGGGGAGTATAGCAATCAGCCCCAGCATTTT
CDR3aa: CASSEALPGEYSNQPQHF

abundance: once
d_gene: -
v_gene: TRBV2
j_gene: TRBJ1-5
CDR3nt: TGTGCCAGCAGCCCGCTTACAGGGAAAGGACAGCCCCAGCATTTT
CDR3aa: CASSPLTGKGQPQHF

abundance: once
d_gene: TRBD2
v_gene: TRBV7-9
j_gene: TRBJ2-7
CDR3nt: TGTGCCAGCAGCTTTGAGAGCGGGAGACGGAACGAGCAGTACTTC
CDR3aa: CASSFESGRRNEQYF

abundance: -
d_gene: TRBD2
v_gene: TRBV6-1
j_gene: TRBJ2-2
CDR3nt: TGTGCCAGCAGTGGTAGGCGGACTAGCGGGAGGAGTGGGGAGCTGTTTTTT
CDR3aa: CASSGRRTSGRSGELFF

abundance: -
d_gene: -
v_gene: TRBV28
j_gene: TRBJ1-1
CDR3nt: TGTGCCAGCCTTGCCACTTCTCTTGAAGCTTTCTTT
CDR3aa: CASLATSLEAFF

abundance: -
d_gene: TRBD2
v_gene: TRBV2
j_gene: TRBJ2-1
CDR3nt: TGTGCCAGCAGTCGACGACTAGCGGATAGCTCCTACAATGAGCAGTTCTTC
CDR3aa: CASSRRLADSSYNEQFF

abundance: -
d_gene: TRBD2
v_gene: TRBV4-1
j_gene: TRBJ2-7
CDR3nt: TGCGCCAGCAGCCAAGAGCTGACTAGCGGGAGTTCTTACGAGCAGTACTTC
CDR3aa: CASSQELTSGSSYEQYF

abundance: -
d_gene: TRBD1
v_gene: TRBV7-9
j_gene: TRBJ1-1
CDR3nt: TGTGCCAGCAGCCCTAGTAATTTACAGGGGGCGGCTTTCTTT
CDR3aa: CASSPSNLQGAAFF

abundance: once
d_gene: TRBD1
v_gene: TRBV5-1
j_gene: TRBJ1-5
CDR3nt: TGCGCCAGCAGCTTCGGGGGACAGGCTAATCAGCCCCAGCATTTT
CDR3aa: CASSFGGQANQPQHF

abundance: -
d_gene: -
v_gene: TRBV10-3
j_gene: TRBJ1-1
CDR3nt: TGTGCCACCTACATCGGGACTGAAGCTTTCTTT
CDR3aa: CATYIGTEAFF

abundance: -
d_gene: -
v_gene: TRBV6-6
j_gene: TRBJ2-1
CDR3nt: TGTGCCAGCAGTTACTTCCCGTTGAATGAGCAGTTCTTC
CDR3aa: CASSYFPLNEQFF

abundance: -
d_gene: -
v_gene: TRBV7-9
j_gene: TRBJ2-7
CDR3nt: TGTGCCAGCAGCTTAGGCCTAGCGCTTGCCTACGAGCAGTACTTC
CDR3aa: CASSLGLALAYEQYF

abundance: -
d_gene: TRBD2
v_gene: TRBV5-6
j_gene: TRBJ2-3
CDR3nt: TGTGCCAGCAGCTTGAGACTAGCGGGATCCGCAGATACGCAGTATTTT
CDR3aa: CASSLRLAGSADTQYF

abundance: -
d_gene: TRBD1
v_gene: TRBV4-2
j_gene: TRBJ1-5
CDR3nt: TGTGCCAGCAGCACATCGGACAGGGGGCGGCTGCCCCAGCATTTT
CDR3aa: CASSTSDRGRLPQHF

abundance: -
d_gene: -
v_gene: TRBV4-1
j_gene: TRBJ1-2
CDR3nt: TGCGCCAGCAGCTCCGGGTCGCAAGTTAACTATGGCTACACCTTC
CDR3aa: CASSSGSQVNYGYTF

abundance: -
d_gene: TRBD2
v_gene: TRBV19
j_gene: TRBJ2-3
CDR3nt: TGTGCCAGTATGGATAGCGGGAGGAGGCTCACAGATACGCAGTATTTT
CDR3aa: CASMDSGRRLTDTQYF

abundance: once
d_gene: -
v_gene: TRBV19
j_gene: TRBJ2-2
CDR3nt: TGTGCCAGTAGTACCTCCCGGGGAAATCGGGACACCGGGGAGCTGTTTTTT
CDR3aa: CASSTSRGNRDTGELFF

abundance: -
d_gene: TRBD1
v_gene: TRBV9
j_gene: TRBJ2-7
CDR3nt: TGTGCCAGCAGCGGCCGGGACAGCATACGCCTGTACTTC
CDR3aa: CASSGRDSIRLYF

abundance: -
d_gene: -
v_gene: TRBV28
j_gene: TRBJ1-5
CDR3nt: TGTGCCAGCAGCCCACCTGACAGGCCCAATCAGCCCCAGCATTTT
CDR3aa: CASSPPDRPNQPQHF

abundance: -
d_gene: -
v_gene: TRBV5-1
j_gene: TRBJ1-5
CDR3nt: TGCGCCAGCAGCCCCGGTGAATCGGGTCAGCCCCAGCATTTT
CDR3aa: CASSPGESGQPQHF

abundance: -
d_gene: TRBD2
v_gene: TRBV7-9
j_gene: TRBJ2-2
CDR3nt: TGTGCCAGCAGCCCGACTAGCGGGAGGGCCGGGGAGCTGTTTTTT
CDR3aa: CASSPTSGRAGELFF

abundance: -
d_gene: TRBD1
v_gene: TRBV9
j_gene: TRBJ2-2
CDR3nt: TGTGCCAGCAGCGTAGGACAGGGCGCCCGCACCGGGGAGCTGTTTTTT
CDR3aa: CASSVGQGARTGELFF

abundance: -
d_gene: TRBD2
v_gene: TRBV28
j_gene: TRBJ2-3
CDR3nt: TGTGCCAGTCATAGCGGGAGTGGAGCAGATACGCAGTATTTT
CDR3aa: CASHSGSGADTQYF

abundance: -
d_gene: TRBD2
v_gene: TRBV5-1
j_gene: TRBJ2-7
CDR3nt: TGCGCCAGCAGCCCACTGACTAGCGGCACCTACGAGCAGTACTTC
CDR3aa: CASSPLTSGTYEQYF

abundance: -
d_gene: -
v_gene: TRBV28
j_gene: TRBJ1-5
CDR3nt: TGTGCCACTTCTCGGGGTCAGCCCCAGCATTTT
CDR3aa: CATSRGQPQHF

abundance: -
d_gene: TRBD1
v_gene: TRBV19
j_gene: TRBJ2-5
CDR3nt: TGTGCCAGTAGTGGAATAGGGACAGTTGAGACCCAGTACTTC
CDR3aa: CASSGIGTVETQYF

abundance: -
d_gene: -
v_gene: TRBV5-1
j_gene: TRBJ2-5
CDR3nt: TGCGCCAGCAGCCCGCGCCAGGGGTCGCGGGAGACCCAGTACTTC
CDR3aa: CASSPRQGSRETQYF

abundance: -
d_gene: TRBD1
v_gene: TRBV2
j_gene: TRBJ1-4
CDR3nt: TGTGCCAGCAGTGTAATGGGTGGGACAGATGAAAAACTGTTTTTT
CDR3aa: CASSVMGGTDEKLFF

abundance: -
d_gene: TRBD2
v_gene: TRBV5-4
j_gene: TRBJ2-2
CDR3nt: TGTGCCAGCAGCCCGTCTGGAGGACTAGCGGGAGGGCTGGACACCGGGGAGCTGTTTTTT
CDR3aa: CASSPSGGLAGGLDTGELFF

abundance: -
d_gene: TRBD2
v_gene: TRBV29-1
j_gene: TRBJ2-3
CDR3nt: TGCAGCGTAACCAGCGGGGGAGATACGCAGTATTTT
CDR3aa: CSVTSGGDTQYF

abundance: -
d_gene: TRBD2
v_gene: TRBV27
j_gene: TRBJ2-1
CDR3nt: TGTGCCAGCAGTTCACGTCAGACTAGCGGGAGGGGCAATGAGCAGTTCTTC
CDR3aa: CASSSRQTSGRGNEQFF

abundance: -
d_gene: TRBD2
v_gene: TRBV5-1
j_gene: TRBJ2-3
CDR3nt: TGCGCCAGCAGGGCGGGAGCAATCACAGATACGCAGTATTTT
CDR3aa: CASRAGAITDTQYF

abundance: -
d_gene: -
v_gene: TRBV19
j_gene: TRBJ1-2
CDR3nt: TGTGCCAGTAGTCAGGCTAACTATGGCTACACCTTC
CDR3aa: CASSQANYGYTF

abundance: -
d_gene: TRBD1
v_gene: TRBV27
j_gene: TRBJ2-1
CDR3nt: TGTGCCAGCAGTATATTAGACCCGGTTGGGACAGGGGGGTACAATGAGCAGTTCTTC
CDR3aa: CASSILDPVGTGGYNEQFF

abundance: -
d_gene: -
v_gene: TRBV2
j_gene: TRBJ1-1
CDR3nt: TGTGCCAGCAGCCTCACCGGACAAGGCGAAGCTTTCTTT
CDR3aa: CASSLTGQGEAFF

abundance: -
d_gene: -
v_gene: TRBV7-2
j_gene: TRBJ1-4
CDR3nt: TGTGCCAGCAGCTTAGCGTTTACCCCAGGGGCGGTAGCAACTAATGAAAAACTGTTTTTT
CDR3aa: CASSLAFTPGAVATNEKLFF

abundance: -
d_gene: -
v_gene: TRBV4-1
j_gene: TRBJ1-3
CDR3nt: TGCGCCAGCAGCCAAGATGCGACAGTCTCTGGAAACACCATATATTTT
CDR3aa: CASSQDATVSGNTIYF

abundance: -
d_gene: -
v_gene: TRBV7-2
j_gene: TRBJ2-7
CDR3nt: TGTGCCAGCAGCACCCAGGGGAACACCTACGAGCAGTACTTC
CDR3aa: CASSTQGNTYEQYF

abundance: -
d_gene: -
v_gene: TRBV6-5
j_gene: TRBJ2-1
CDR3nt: TGTGCCAGCAGTCTCCGGGACAATGAGCAGTTCTTC
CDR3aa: CASSLRDNEQFF

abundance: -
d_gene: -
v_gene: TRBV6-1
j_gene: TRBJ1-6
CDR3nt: TGTGCCAACAGAGTGACAGCTAATTCACCCCTCCACTTT
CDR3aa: CANRVTANSPLHF

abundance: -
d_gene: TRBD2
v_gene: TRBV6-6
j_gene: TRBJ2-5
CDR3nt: TGTGCCAGCAGCCAAGGACTAGCGGACTACCAAGAGACCCAGTACTTC
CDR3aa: CASSQGLADYQETQYF

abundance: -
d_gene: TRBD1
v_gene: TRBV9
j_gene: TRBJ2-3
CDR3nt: TGTGCCAGCAGCACCACAGGGGTGGGGACAGATACGCAGTATTTT
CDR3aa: CASSTTGVGTDTQYF

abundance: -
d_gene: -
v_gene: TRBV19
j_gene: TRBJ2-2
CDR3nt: TGTGCCAGTAGTATTTGGGTAGGAGACACCGGGGAGCTGTTTTTT
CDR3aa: CASSIWVGDTGELFF

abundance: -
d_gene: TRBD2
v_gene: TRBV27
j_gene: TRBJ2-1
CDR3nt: TGTGCCAGCAGCTATAGCGGGAGAGATTCCAATGAGCAGTTCTTC
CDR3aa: CASSYSGRDSNEQFF

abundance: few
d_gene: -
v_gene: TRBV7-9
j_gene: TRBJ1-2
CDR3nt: TGTGCCAGCAGCCCCCGGGGGGCCTATGGCTACACCTTC
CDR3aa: CASSPRGAYGYTF

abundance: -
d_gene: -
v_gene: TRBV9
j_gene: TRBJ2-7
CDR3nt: TGTGCCAGCAGCCCGACGACCAGGGTTTACGAGCAGTACTTC
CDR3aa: CASSPTTRVYEQYF